This TCR beta chain comes out of a study of blood T cell repertoires in COVID-19. As for the study in general: PBMCs, B-cell-depleted T cells, or T cells provided the cDNA or gDNA that made up the material.

The CDR3 totals 19 residues. CDR1 and CDR2 from the germline V gene are LNHDA and SQIVND (reference sequence). With 6 bases clipped from V and 0 bases from J, the junction kept 14 bases outside the gene matches. In the study's own analysis: Amplification of reference gene primers provided the estimated nucleated cell counts. Clones were sequenced by immunoSEQ multiplex PCR, and TCRdb holds only the in-frame ones, with some missing. For V, J and clone size, that table is used; D and trimming come from the DNA. The profile shows 200,000 to 250,000 clones, 85% to 90% of them singletons. The chain links TRBV19 to TRBJ1-5, with 10 nucleotides matching TRBD1. Sequenced: peripheral blood. This clonotype was sampled from a man aged 80 or over with acute or convalescent COVID-19. CDR3 loop: CASRRGGTGALYSNQPQHF. The CDR3 region has the DNA TGTGCCAGTAGGCGGGGGGGGACAGGGGCCCTGTATAGCAATCAGCCCCAGCATTTT.